This entry lists 13 T cell receptor beta chains sequenced from one sample in a study of cytomegalovirus exposure and HLA in healthy donors. Both 60 Vbeta primers and 13 Jbeta primers went into the PCR. The protocol was immunoSEQ multiplex PCR, while the TCRdb copy is restricted to in-frame clones and leaves out a portion. The table lists hundreds of thousands of clones, approximately 90% of them singletons. Sample: PBMCs. These TCRs come from a woman between 18 and 29 years old in good health and CMV-seronegative.

V gene TRBV5-1 combines with J gene TRBJ2-3; no clear D gene. The V gene's germline CDR1 is SGHRS and CDR2 YFSETQ. CDR3 size: 13 residues. The V and J ends lost 5 bases and 6 bases respectively, with 13 bases between them. CDR3 amino acids: CASSSRRYDTQYF. In nucleotides, the CDR3 is TGCGCCAGCAGTTCCCGCAGATATGATACGCAGTATTTT.

This clone came up once. The V call is TRBV9, the J call TRBJ1-5; TRBD1 agrees at 9 bases. V gave up 2 bases and J gave up 5 bases; unmatched junction bases: 5. The CDR3 spans 15 residues. Germline V CDR1 and CDR2: SGDLS, YYNGEE. As DNA, the CDR3 is TGTGCCAGCAGCGTCGGACAGGGGAAGGATCAGCCCCAGCATTTT. This encodes CASSVGQGKDQPQHF.

CDR3 region: CTSSQDLALDTQYF. The CDR3 DNA follows: TGCACCAGCAGCCAAGATCTGGCCCTAGATACGCAGTATTTT. The gene calls are TRBV1 and TRBJ2-3; no check of the table's D call, TRBD1, against the DNA was made. TRBV1 corresponds to a pseudogene. This CDR3 contains 14 residues.

V usage is TRBV4-2 and J usage is TRBJ2-7, with D perhaps TRBD2 (7 bases). The CDR3 length is 15 residues. V lost 0 bases and J 4 bases, leaving 13 bases between the germline ends. Per the germline V gene, CDR1 is LGHNA and CDR2 is YNFKEQ. The CDR3 sequence is CASSQEGGEVYEQYF. The CDR3 bases are TGTGCCAGCAGCCAAGAAGGGGGGGAGGTATACGAGCAGTACTTC.

The rearrangement links TRBV30 to TRBJ1-2, with TRBD1 matching 7 bases. J was trimmed by 5 bases and V by 2 bases; bases with no gene match: 5. The CDR3 is made up of 13 amino acids. CDR1 is GTSNPN and CDR2 is SVGIG in the germline V gene (reference sequence). The CDR3 spells CAWSRTGAYGYTF. The CDR3 DNA is TGTGCCTGGAGTAGGACAGGAGCTTATGGCTACACCTTC. The full variable domain, in which reference TRBV30 and TRBJ1-2 provide the parts outside the CDR3, is SQTIHQWPATLVQPVGSPLSLECTVEGTSNPNLYWYRQAAGRGLQLLFYSVGIGQISSEVPQNLSASRPQDRQFILSSKKLLLSDSGFYLCAWSRTGAYGYTFGSGTRLTVV.

The V gene is TRBV9, the J gene TRBJ2-1, with D perhaps TRBD1 (5 bases). The CDR3 sequence is 14 residues long. Germline V lookup: CDR1 SGDLS, CDR2 YYNGEE. Trimming removed 4 bases at V and 3 bases at J, with 11 bases between. The CDR3 loop reads CASSSWTNYNEQFF. The CDR3 DNA reads as TGTGCCAGCAGCTCTTGGACAAACTACAATGAGCAGTTCTTC.

This clone came up once. V usage is TRBV10-3 and J usage is TRBJ2-1, with 9 bases identical to TRBD1. Germline-derived CDR1 and CDR2 are ENHRY and SYGVKD. V shed 4 bases, J shed 10 bases, and the junction held 14 bases outside the gene matches. The CDR3 consists of 16 residues. Here the CDR3 reads CAISGGQGRAGMEQFF. CDR3 sequence (DNA): TGTGCCATCAGTGGGGGACAGGGTAGGGCCGGGATGGAGCAGTTCTTC.

The rearrangement uses TRBV5-4 and TRBJ1-2, with TRBD1 matching 7 bases. Trimming cost V 0 bases and J 5 bases; bases outside gene matches: 10. The V gene's germline CDR1 is SGHNT and CDR2 YYREEE (reference sequence). The CDR3 covers 16 residues. CDR3 loop: CASSLALEGANYGYTF. The CDR3, as DNA: TGTGCCAGCAGCTTGGCCTTAGAGGGGGCAAATTATGGCTACACCTTC.

This rearrangement joins TRBV2 to TRBJ1-5; TRBD1 might be the D (5 bases). V shed 5 bases and J shed 5 bases, with 19 bases lying between them. The CDR3 runs 16 residues. The V gene's germline CDR1 is SNHLY and CDR2 FYNNEI. CDR3 in amino acids: CASSSDWGGAHQPQHF. CDR3 bases: TGTGCCAGCAGTTCCGACTGGGGGGGAGCACATCAGCCCCAGCATTTT.

The chain couples TRBV19 to TRBJ1-1; TRBD1 matches 9 bases. The CDR3 covers 15 residues. V dropped 5 bases and J dropped 6; count of bases not matched to a gene: 10. Germline CDR1 is LNHDA and CDR2 is SQIVND (reference sequence). The chain's CDR3 is CASSAWGQGLAEAFF. CDR3 nucleotides: TGTGCCAGTAGTGCCTGGGGACAGGGACTTGCTGAAGCTTTCTTT.

The V gene is TRBV7-9, the J gene TRBJ2-7; 15 positions match TRBD2. V was clipped by 0 bases and J by 4 bases; unmatched bases: 10. Germline V lookup: CDR1 SEHNR, CDR2 FQNEAQ (reference sequence). There are 19 residues in the CDR3. The CDR3 spells CASSLAPGLAGGLSYEQYF. DNA for the CDR3: TGTGCCAGCAGCTTAGCCCCGGGACTAGCGGGGGGCCTTTCTTACGAGCAGTACTTC.

The rearrangement uses TRBV13 and TRBJ2-3, with TRBD1 identical over 10 bases. The germline CDR1 and CDR2 sequences are PRHDT and FYEKMQ (reference sequence). V lost 5 bases to trimming and J lost 8 bases; unmatched junction nucleotides: 10. The CDR3 totals 15 residues. The CDR3 loop is CASSERTGGSGTQYF. For the CDR3, the DNA is TGTGCCAGCAGCGAGAGGACAGGGGGATCCGGTACGCAGTATTTT.

V is TRBV5-6 and J is TRBJ2-5; 8 nucleotides line up with TRBD2. The germline CDR1 and CDR2 sequences are SGHDT and YYEEEE. The V gene end was trimmed by 2 bases and the J gene end by 5 bases; junction bases not matched to a gene: 11. CDR3 length: 16 amino acids. As DNA, the CDR3 is TGTGCCAGCAGCTTCGGCGCGGGACTAGTCTATGAGACCCAGTACTTC. This sequence encodes CASSFGAGLVYETQYF.